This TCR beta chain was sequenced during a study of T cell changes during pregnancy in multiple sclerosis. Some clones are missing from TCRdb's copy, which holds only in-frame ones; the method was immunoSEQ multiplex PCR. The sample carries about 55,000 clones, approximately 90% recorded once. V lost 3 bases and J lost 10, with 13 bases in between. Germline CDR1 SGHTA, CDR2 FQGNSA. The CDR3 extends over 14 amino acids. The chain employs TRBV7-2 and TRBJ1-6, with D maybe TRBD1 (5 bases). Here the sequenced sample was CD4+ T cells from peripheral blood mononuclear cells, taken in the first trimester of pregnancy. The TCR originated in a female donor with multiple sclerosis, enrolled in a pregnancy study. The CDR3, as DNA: TGTGCCAGCAGCTTCCGGAGGGACCGGTCACCCCTCCACTTT. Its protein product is CASSFRRDRSPLHF.